The 3 T cell receptor beta chains below come from one sample, sequenced in a study of shared clonotypes between healthy human individuals. Assay used: immunoSEQ multiplex PCR; TCRdb lists only in-frame clones, some missing. Of about 2.3 million clones detected, 85% to 95% appear once; the ten largest clones hold 0.3% to 0.45%. The specimen sequenced was naive CD4+ T cells from PBMCs. Subset described: CD45RA+ positively selected. Every receptor here comes from a man aged 18 to 35 in good health. Some clones in this sample may be carry-over from other donors' samples.

V usage is TRBV7-8 and J usage is TRBJ2-5; D is perhaps TRBD1 (7 bases). V lost 0 bases, J lost 4 bases, and 21 bases lay in between. Germline V CDR1 and CDR2: SGHVS, FQNEAQ. The CDR3 is made up of 18 amino acids. The CDR3 coding sequence is TGTGCCAGCAGCTTAGCCCGCCACAAGGCAGGGGGGATAGAGACCCAGTACTTC. Translated, it gives CASSLARHKAGGIETQYF.

V is TRBV30 and J is TRBJ1-2; 7 bases align to TRBD1. This CDR3 region has 13 residues. V lost 3 bases and J lost 7; bases outside the gene matches: 8. Germline lookup yields CDR1 GTSNPN and CDR2 SVGIG (reference sequence). CDR3: CAWSARTGSGYTF. CDR3 sequence (DNA): TGTGCCTGGAGCGCCCGGACAGGTAGTGGCTACACCTTC.

This clone was observed a single time. The chain has TRBV5-6 and TRBJ1-2; 7 bases are a match to TRBD1. The junction had 6 bases not matched to a gene; V was cut back by 2 bases and J by 8 bases. Germline V gene data show CDR1 as SGHDT and CDR2 as YYEEEE. The CDR3 extends over 13 amino acids. The CDR3: CASSFTGARGYTF. CDR3 in DNA: TGTGCCAGCAGCTTTACAGGGGCTCGGGGCTACACCTTC.